This passage covers 14 T cell receptor beta chains from one sample sequenced in a study of T cell clones after liver transplantation (dated by TCRdb to about 2019). Library prep was done by the immunoSEQ multiplex PCR assay. TCRdb provides this immuneACCESS table in a form limited to in-frame rearrangements. Some clones are lacking; in checked studies, under half of them reflect an unresolved V gene, and why the rest are absent is not known. Counted in this sample were 80,000 or so clones; about 84% of them appeared once. Around 0.5% of the sample is taken by the ten largest. Source: CD4+ T cells from blood, taken approximately 3.5 years after liver transplant. The receptors come from a human patient who received a liver transplant. After a transplant, some T cells may be the graft donor's own cells.

The chain employs TRBV2 and TRBJ1-4, with a possible D match to TRBD1 (6 bases). Per germline, CDR1 SNHLY and CDR2 FYNNEI. This CDR3 has 13 residues. V was clipped by 6 bases and J by 4 bases, with 9 bases between them. The CDR3 region is CASRGHINEKLFF. As DNA, the CDR3 is TGTGCCAGCAGGGGACACATTAATGAAAAACTGTTTTTT.

This sequence joins TRBV6-5 and TRBJ2-2; 10 bases fit TRBD1. CDR3 length: 15 residues. Germline V gives CDR1 MNHEY, CDR2 SVGAGI. The V gene end was trimmed by 5 bases and the J gene end by 4 bases; junction bases not matched to a gene: 4. The CDR3 region is CASSRQGATTGELFF. The DNA for the CDR3 is TGTGCCAGCAGTCGACAGGGGGCAACCACCGGGGAGCTGTTTTTT.

In DNA form, the CDR3 reads TGTGCCAGCAGGCGAACAGGTTCGGGCACTGAAGCTTTCTTT. This sequence encodes CASRRTGSGTEAFF. This chain links TRBV6-5 with TRBJ1-1, with D possibly TRBD1 on 5 matching bases. Trimming stripped 6 bases from V and 4 bases from J, with 15 bases between. Germline V gene data show CDR1 as MNHEY and CDR2 as SVGAGI. CDR3 length: 14 residues.

The chain links TRBV7-3 to TRBJ2-1; a possible D gene is TRBD2 (5 bases). Germline V gene sequence: CDR1 SGHTA, CDR2 FQGTGA. V was clipped by 2 bases and J by 6 bases, with 17 bases between them. CDR3 length: 16 residues. Here the CDR3 reads CASSLGRLAGRNEQFF. CDR3 DNA sequence: TGTGCCAGCAGCTTAGGTCGGTTGGCGGGCCGCAATGAGCAGTTCTTC.

The chain has TRBV18 and TRBJ1-1; tentatively, D is TRBD1 (6 bases). The CDR3 consists of 17 residues. Trimming shortened V by 6 bases and J by 3 bases, and 23 bases separated the two germline ends. Germline values: CDR1 KGHSH, CDR2 LQKENI. The DNA of the CDR3 is TGTGCCAGCTCCCCAGGAGCCCTTGGGACACTTTACACTGAAGCTTTCTTT. Translated: CASSPGALGTLYTEAFF.

The chain joins TRBV2 to TRBJ1-5; 7 bases match TRBD1. V lost 9 bases, J lost 3 bases, and 5 bases stayed unmatched. Germline V gives CDR1 SNHLY, CDR2 FYNNEI. CDR3 length equals 13 residues. CDR3 region: CASRTGLNQPQHF. CDR3 sequence (DNA): TGTGCCAGTAGGACAGGCCTCAATCAGCCCCAGCATTTT.

The V and J genes are TRBV5-1 and TRBJ1-2; 8 positions agree with TRBD1. J gave up 7 bases and V 0 bases, and 2 bases lay outside the gene matches. The CDR3 covers 13 residues. The V gene's germline CDR1 is SGHRS and CDR2 YFSETQ. The CDR3 region is CASSLVRGLGYTF. In DNA, the CDR3 is TGCGCCAGCAGCTTGGTCAGGGGGCTTGGCTACACCTTC.

This chain links TRBV6-1 with TRBJ2-7; 8 nucleotides match TRBD1. CDR1 MNHNS and CDR2 SASEGT come from the germline V gene. This CDR3 region has 14 residues. V was pared by 1 base and J by 5 bases, with 4 bases of the junction left unmatched. CDR3 in amino acids: CASSEVDRANEQYF. CDR3 nucleotide sequence: TGTGCCAGCAGTGAAGTGGACAGGGCGAACGAGCAGTACTTC.

The rearrangement uses TRBV9 and TRBJ1-3, with 7 bases that match TRBD1. Trimming cost V 0 bases and J 1 base; bases outside gene matches: 1. Germline values: CDR1 SGDLS, CDR2 YYNGEE. The CDR3 has 15 residues. The CDR3, as DNA: TGTGCCAGCAGCGTAGAGGGGGCATCTGGAAACACCATATATTTT. It encodes CASSVEGASGNTIYF.

V usage is TRBV2 and J usage is TRBJ1-4; D remains unclear. The V and J ends lost 4 bases and 10 bases respectively, with 19 bases between them. Looked up from germline, CDR1 is SNHLY and CDR2 is FYNNEI. The CDR3 has 15 amino acids. CDR3 DNA: TGTGCCAGCAGTGTCACAGCCGACGGGCAAGGAAAACTGTTTTTT. Protein: CASSVTADGQGKLFF.

The gene calls are TRBV5-1 and TRBJ1-1; D gene ambiguous. V lost 0 bases and J lost 1, with 7 bases in between. The CDR3 is made up of 14 amino acids. CDR1 SGHRS and CDR2 YFSETQ come from the germline V gene. The CDR3 nucleotides are TGCGCCAGCAGCTTGGTCCCAGGGAACACTGAAGCTTTCTTT. Translated: CASSLVPGNTEAFF. The complete variable domain, with remaining parts taken from reference TRBV5-1 and TRBJ1-1, reads KAGVTQTPRYLIKTRGQQVTLSCSPISGHRSVSWYQQTPGQGLQFLFEYFSETQRNKGNFPGRFSGRQFSNSRSEMNVSTLELGDSALYLCASSLVPGNTEAFFGQGTRLTVV.

This chain joins TRBV9 and TRBJ2-2, with 9 nucleotides matching TRBD2. V lost 1 base to trimming and J lost 3 bases; unmatched junction nucleotides: 7. Germline values: CDR1 SGDLS, CDR2 YYNGEE. This CDR3 has 17 amino acids. CDR3 residues: CASSVNSGRRYTGELFF. CDR3 bases: TGTGCCAGCAGCGTAAATAGCGGGAGAAGGTACACCGGGGAGCTGTTTTTT. The full variable domain, with the rest looked up from reference TRBV9 and TRBJ2-2, is DSGVTQTPKHLITATGQRVTLRCSPRSGDLSVYWYQQSLDQGLQFLIQYYNGEERAKGNILERFSAQQFPDLHSELNLSSLELGDSALYFCASSVNSGRRYTGELFFGEGSRLTVL.

This clone was seen only once. V usage is TRBV18 and J usage is TRBJ1-1; D is perhaps TRBD1 (5 bases). CDR1 and CDR2 (germline): KGHSH, LQKENI. V was pared by 3 bases and J by 10 bases, with 15 bases between. CDR3 length equals 13 residues. CDR3 nucleotides: TGTGCCAGCTCACCCACAGGCGAGGGTGGAGCTTTCTTT. Encoded protein: CASSPTGEGGAFF.

The chain combines TRBV28 with TRBJ1-1; 10 positions match TRBD1. CDR3 size: 15 residues. Germline lookup yields CDR1 MDHEN and CDR2 SYDVKM. V lost 6 bases to trimming and J lost 6 bases; unmatched junction nucleotides: 10. The CDR3 DNA sequence: TGTGCCAGCAGACTACCGGGACAGGGGAGCGCTGAAGCTTTCTTT. Translated, it gives CASRLPGQGSAEAFF.